One sample yielded the 11 T cell receptor beta chains listed below, sequenced in a study of cytomegalovirus exposure and HLA in healthy donors. This PCR relied on a set of 60 Vbeta primers and 13 Jbeta primers. TCRdb's table, derived via immunoSEQ multiplex PCR, lists solely in-frame clones and lacks some. The sample shows about 150,000 clones, over 70% of them seen only once. Source material: PBMCs. Source of these receptors: a man aged 50 to 59 in good health and CMV-seropositive.

The CDR3 spells CASSSVTGGTPGELFF. CDR3 nucleotide sequence: TGCGCCAGCAGCTCTGTGACAGGGGGCACCCCCGGGGAGCTGTTTTTT. The chain links TRBV5-1 to TRBJ2-2; 10 nucleotides line up with TRBD1. The germline gives CDR1 SGHRS, CDR2 YFSETQ. This CDR3 comprises 16 residues. The trim removed 3 bases at V and 6 bases at J, leaving 8 bases unmatched.

The chain has TRBV25-1 and TRBJ2-5; D gene unclear. The CDR3 consists of 12 residues. Germline V lookup: CDR1 MGHDK, CDR2 SYGVNS. Between the trimmed V and J ends, which lost 5 bases and 5 bases, there was a span of 9 bases. CDR3 sequence: CASSWASETQYF. The CDR3 DNA reads as TGTGCCAGCAGTTGGGCTTCGGAGACCCAGTACTTC. The full variable domain, with the rest looked up from reference TRBV25-1 and TRBJ2-5, is EADIYQTPRYLVIGTGKKITLECSQTMGHDKMYWYQQDPGMELHLIHYSYGVNSTEKGDLSSESTVSRIRTEHFPLTLESARPSHTSQYLCASSWASETQYFGPGTRLLVL.

The chain couples TRBV4-3 to TRBJ1-1; no clear D gene. The CDR3 runs to 14 residues. V lost 0 bases, J lost 2 bases, and 7 bases lay in between. Germline values: CDR1 LGHNA, CDR2 YSLEER. The chain's CDR3 is CASSQEPHNTEAFF. The CDR3 coding sequence is TGCGCCAGCAGCCAAGAACCACATAACACTGAAGCTTTCTTT.

This clone was recorded a few times. The chain couples TRBV19 to TRBJ2-7; unclear D gene. Looked up from germline, CDR1 is LNHDA and CDR2 is SQIVND (reference sequence). The CDR3 extends over 12 amino acids. With 5 bases removed from V and 6 bases from J, the gap between germline ends came to 11 bases. DNA of the CDR3: TGTGCCAGTAGTCTCGAGTTTGGCGAGCAGTACTTC. Protein sequence: CASSLEFGEQYF.

The rearrangement links TRBV7-8 to TRBJ1-1; no clear D. The CDR3 covers 15 residues. V lost 4 bases to trimming and J lost 5 bases, with 17 bases between them. Germline CDR1 SGHVS, CDR2 FQNEAQ. CDR3: CASSSRLFVRTEAFF. In DNA, the CDR3 is TGTGCCAGCAGCTCCCGACTCTTCGTAAGGACTGAAGCTTTCTTT.

The chain carries TRBV6-5 and TRBJ1-2; 7 nucleotides agree with TRBD1. The CDR3 covers 15 residues. After removal of 1 base from V and 4 bases from J, the junction contained 6 bases not matched to a gene. Per the germline V gene, CDR1 is MNHEY and CDR2 is SVGAGI. This CDR3 is CASSYYPGTAYGYTF. Written as DNA, the CDR3 is TGTGCCAGCAGTTACTATCCCGGGACAGCCTATGGCTACACCTTC.

The rearrangement links TRBV7-8 to TRBJ1-6; TRBD1 matches 7 bases. V lost 6 bases and J lost 8; bases outside the gene matches: 10. CDR3 length: 15 residues. Germline lookup yields CDR1 SGHVS and CDR2 FQNEAQ. The CDR3 loop reads CASSKTRDRYSPLHF. The DNA for the CDR3 is TGTGCCAGCAGTAAGACTCGGGACAGATATTCACCCCTCCACTTT.

The chain combines TRBV27 with TRBJ2-5, with 7 bases matching TRBD2. J lost 4 bases, V lost 4 bases, and 9 bases had no gene match. In germline, CDR1 is MNHEY, CDR2 SMNVEV (reference sequence). This CDR3 is 15 amino acids long. The DNA of the CDR3 is TGTGCCAGCAGTTACTGGGGGTCGGGGGGAGAGACCCAGTACTTC. Protein sequence: CASSYWGSGGETQYF.

The chain employs TRBV5-5 and TRBJ2-5, with TRBD1 matching 7 bases. Trimming took 7 bases from V and 0 from J; bases not matched to a gene: 9. The CDR3 has 15 residues. Germline assignment: CDR1 SGHKS and CDR2 YYEKEE (reference sequence). This CDR3 reads CASDARTGHQETQYF. The DNA for the CDR3 is TGTGCCAGCGACGCGAGGACAGGCCACCAAGAGACCCAGTACTTC.

This clone has just a few counts. This rearrangement joins TRBV30 to TRBJ2-7, with 7 bases that match TRBD2. Germline CDR1 reads GTSNPN; CDR2 reads SVGIG (reference sequence). The CDR3 is made up of 14 amino acids. V shed 2 bases and J 3 bases; nucleotides not matched to a gene: 7. This chain's CDR3 is CAWSHGGGSYEQYF. The CDR3 nucleotides read TGTGCCTGGAGTCATGGTGGCGGGAGCTACGAGCAGTACTTC.

This clone occurred once. The rearrangement links TRBV4-1 to TRBJ2-2, with TRBD1 matching over 11 bases. Germline CDR1 and CDR2: MGHRA and YSYEKL. The ends lost 1 base at V and 7 bases at J; junction bases unmatched: 8. This CDR3 is 17 amino acids long. The CDR3 nucleotides are TGCGCCAGCAGCCAAGCCACCCCGGGACAGGGGGTCGGGGAGCTGTTTTTT. It is translated as CASSQATPGQGVGELFF.